Here is one T cell receptor beta chain with its context. Antigen specificity is unknown. Data came from immunoSEQ multiplex PCR; TCRdb stores just in-frame clones and leaves some out. The sample lists around 160,000 clones, around 94% seen once, with approximately 0.64% in the top ten. The data stem from a study of T cell responses to AZD1222 COVID-19 vaccine. General observations from the study: Clonal diversity was possibly underestimated, and the donors were mostly white British, with more females. Reports say nearly half of spike-specific TCRs go after unmutated variant regions.

CDR1 is SGHRS, CDR2 YFSETQ, per germline. The trim removed 1 base at V and 2 bases at J, leaving 3 bases unmatched. This CDR3 region has 16 residues. Specimen: peripheral blood, collected on day 0 of AZD1222 vaccination. This receptor was identified in an adult in good health. The chain links TRBV5-1 to TRBJ2-6; 7 nucleotides agree with TRBD1. CDR3 in DNA: TGCGCCAGCAGCTTGACAGGGGTGACTGGGGCCAACGTCCTGACTTTC. This encodes CASSLTGVTGANVLTF.